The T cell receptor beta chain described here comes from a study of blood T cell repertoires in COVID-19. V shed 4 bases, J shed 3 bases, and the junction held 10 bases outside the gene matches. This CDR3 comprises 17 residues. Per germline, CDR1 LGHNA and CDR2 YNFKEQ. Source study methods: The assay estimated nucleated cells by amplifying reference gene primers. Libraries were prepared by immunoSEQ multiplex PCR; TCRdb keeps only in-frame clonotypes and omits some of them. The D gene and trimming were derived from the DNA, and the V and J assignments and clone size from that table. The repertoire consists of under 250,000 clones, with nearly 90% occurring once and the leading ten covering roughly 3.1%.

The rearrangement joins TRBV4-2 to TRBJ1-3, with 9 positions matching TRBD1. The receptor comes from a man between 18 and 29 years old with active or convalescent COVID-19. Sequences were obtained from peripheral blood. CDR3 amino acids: CASSRGGDRVYGNTIYF. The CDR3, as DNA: TGTGCCAGCAGCCGGGGGGGGGACAGGGTTTATGGAAACACCATATATTTT.